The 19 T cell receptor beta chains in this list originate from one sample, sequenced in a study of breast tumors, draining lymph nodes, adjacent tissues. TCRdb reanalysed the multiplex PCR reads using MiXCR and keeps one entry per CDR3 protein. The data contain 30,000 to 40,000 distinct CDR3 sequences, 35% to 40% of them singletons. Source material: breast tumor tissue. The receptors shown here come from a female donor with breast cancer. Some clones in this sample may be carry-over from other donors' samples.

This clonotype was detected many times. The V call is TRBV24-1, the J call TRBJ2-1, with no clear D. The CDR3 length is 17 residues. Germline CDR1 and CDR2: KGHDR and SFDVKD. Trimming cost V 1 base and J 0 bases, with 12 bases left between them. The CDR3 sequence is CATSDFIGSSSYNEQFF. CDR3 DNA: TGTGCCACCAGTGATTTCATCGGGTCGAGCTCCTACAATGAGCAGTTCTTC.

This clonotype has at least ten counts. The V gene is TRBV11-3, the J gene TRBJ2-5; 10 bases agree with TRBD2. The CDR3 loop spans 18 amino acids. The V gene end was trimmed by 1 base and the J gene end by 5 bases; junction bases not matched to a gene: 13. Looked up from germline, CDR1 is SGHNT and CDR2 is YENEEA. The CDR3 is CASSLAVLAGATRETQYF. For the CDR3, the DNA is TGTGCCAGCAGCTTAGCTGTGCTAGCGGGAGCCACGCGGGAGACCCAGTACTTC.

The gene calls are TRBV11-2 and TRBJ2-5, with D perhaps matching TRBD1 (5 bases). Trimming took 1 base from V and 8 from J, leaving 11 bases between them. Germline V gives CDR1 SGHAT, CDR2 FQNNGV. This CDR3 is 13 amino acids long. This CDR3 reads CASSLGGSATQYF. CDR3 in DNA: TGTGCCAGCAGCTTAGGGGGCAGCGCAACCCAGTACTTC.

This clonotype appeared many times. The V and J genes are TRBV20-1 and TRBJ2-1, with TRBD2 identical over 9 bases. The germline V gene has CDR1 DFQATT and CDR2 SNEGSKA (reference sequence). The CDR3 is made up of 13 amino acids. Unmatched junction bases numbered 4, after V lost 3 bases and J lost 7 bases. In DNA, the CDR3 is TGCAGTGCTAGCCCTAGCGGGATAAATGAGCAGTTCTTC. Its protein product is CSASPSGINEQFF.

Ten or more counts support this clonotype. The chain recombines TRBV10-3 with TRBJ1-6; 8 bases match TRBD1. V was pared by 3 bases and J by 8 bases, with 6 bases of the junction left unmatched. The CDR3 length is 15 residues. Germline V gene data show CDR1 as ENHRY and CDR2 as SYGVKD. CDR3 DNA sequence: TGTGCCATCAGTGATCGTGGACAGGGTGATTCACCCCTCCACTTT. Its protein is CAISDRGQGDSPLHF.

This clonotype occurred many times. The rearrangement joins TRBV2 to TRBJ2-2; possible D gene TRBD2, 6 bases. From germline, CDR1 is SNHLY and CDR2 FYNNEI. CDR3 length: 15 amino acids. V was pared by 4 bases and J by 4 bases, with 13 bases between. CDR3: CASSGYAGPTGELFF. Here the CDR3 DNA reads TGTGCCAGCAGTGGATATGCGGGGCCCACCGGGGAGCTGTTTTTT.

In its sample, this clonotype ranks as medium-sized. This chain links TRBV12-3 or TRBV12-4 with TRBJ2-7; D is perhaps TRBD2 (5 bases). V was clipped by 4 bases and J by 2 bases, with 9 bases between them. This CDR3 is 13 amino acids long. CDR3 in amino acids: CASSSFGAYEQYF. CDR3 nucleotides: TGTGCCAGCAGTTCGTTCGGGGCCTACGAGCAGTACTTC.

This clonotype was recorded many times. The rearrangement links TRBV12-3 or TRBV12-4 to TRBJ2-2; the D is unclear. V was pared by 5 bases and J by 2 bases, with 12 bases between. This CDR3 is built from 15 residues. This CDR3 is CASSPDGRNTGELFF. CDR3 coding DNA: TGTGCCAGCAGTCCCGACGGAAGAAACACCGGGGAGCTGTTTTTT.

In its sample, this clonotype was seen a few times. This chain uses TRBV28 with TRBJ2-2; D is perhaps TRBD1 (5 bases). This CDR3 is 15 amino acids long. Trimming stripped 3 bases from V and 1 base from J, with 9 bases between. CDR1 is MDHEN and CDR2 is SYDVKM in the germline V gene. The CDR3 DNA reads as TGTGCCAGCAGTTTGACAGTAAAGAACACCGGGGAGCTGTTTTTT. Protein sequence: CASSLTVKNTGELFF. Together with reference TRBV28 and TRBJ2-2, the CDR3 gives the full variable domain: DVKVTQSSRYLVKRTGEKVFLECVQDMDHENMFWYRQDPGLGLRLIYFSYDVKMKEKGDIPEGYSVSREKKERFSLILESASTNQTSMYLCASSLTVKNTGELFFGEGSRLTVL.

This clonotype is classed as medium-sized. CDR3 sequence reads: CASSFGAPGLAYEQYF. DNA of the CDR3: TGCGCCAGCAGCTTCGGGGCACCGGGACTAGCCTACGAGCAGTACTTC. The chain employs TRBV5-1 and TRBJ2-7, with TRBD2 identical over 8 bases. J gave up 2 bases and V 2 bases, and 9 bases lay outside the gene matches. CDR3 size: 16 residues. The germline V gene encodes CDR1 SGHRS and CDR2 YFSETQ.

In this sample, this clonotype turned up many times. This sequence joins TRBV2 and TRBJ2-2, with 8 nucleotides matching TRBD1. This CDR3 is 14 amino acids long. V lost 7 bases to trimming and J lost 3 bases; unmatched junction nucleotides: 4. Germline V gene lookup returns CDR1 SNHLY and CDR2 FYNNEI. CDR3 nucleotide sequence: TGTGCCAGCACGACAGGGGCGGACACCGGGGAGCTGTTTTTT. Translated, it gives CASTTGADTGELFF.

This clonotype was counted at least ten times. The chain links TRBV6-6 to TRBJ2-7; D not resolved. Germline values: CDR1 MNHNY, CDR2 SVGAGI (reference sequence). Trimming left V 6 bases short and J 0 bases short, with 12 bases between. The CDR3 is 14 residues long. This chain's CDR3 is CASRTESLSYEQYF. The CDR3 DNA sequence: TGTGCCAGCAGGACTGAATCCCTCTCCTACGAGCAGTACTTC.

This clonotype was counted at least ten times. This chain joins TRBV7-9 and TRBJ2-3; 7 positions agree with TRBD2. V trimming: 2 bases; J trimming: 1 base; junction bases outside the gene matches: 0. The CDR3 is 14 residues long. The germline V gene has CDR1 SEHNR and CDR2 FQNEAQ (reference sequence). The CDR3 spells CASSLLAGTDTQYF. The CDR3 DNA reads TGTGCCAGCAGCTTACTAGCGGGCACAGATACGCAGTATTTT.

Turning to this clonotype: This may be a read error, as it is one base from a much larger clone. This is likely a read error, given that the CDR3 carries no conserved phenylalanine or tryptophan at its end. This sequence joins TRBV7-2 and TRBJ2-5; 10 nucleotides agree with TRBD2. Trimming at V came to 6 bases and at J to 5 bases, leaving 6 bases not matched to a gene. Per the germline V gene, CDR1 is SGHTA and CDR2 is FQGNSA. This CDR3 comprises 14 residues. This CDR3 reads CASRMGTSAETQYY. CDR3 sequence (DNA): TGTGCCAGCAGAATGGGGACTAGCGCGGAGACCCAGTACTAC.

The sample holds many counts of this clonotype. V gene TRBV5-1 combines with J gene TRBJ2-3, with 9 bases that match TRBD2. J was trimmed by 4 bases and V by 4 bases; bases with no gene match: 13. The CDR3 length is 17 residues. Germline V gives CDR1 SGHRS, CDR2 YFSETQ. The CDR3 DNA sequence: TGCGCCAGCAGCGCCTCTACTAGCGGGCCATTTCCAGATACGCAGTATTTT. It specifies CASSASTSGPFPDTQYF. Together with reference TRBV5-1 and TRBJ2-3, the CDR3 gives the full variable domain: KAGVTQTPRYLIKTRGQQVTLSCSPISGHRSVSWYQQTPGQGLQFLFEYFSETQRNKGNFPGRFSGRQFSNSRSEMNVSTLELGDSALYLCASSASTSGPFPDTQYFGPGTRLTVL.

This CDR3 is CSVPRASGTYEQYF. CDR3 DNA sequence: TGCAGTGTCCCTCGGGCTAGCGGAACCTACGAGCAGTACTTC. The chain recombines TRBV20-1 with TRBJ2-7; 7 bases fit TRBD2. J gave up 2 bases and V 7 bases, and 11 bases lay outside the gene matches. Germline CDR1 reads DFQATT; CDR2 reads SNEGSKA (reference sequence). There are 14 residues in the CDR3.

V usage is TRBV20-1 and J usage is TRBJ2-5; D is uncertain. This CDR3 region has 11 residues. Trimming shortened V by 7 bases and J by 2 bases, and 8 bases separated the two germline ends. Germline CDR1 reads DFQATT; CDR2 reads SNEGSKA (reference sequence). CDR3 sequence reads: CSVNSQETQYF. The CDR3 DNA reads TGCAGTGTTAACAGTCAAGAGACCCAGTACTTC.

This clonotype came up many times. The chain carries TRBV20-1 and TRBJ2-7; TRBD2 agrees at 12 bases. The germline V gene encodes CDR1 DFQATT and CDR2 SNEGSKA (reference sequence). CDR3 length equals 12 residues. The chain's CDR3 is CSGLAGNYEQYF. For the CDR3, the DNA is TGCTCAGGACTAGCGGGAAACTACGAGCAGTACTTC.

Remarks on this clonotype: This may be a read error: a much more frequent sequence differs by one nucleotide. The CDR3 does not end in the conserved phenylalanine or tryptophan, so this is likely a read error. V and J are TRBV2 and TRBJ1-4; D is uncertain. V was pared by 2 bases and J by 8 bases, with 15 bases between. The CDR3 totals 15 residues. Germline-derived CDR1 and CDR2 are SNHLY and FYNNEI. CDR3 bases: TGTGCCAGCAGTGAAAGACCGTCACTCTTAGAAAAACTGTTTTTG. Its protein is CASSERPSLLEKLFL.